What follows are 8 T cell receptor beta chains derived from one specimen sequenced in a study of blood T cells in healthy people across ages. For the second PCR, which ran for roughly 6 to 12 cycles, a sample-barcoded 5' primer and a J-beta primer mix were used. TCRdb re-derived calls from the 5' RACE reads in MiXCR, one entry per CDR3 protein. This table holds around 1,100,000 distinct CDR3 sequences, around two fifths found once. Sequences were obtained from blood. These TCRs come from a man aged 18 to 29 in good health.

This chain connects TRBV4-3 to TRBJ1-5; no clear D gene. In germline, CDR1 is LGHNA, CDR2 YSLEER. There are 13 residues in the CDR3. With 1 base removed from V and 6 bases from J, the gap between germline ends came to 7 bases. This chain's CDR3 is CASSQGFAQPQHF. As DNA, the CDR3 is TGCGCCAGCAGCCAAGGTTTTGCTCAGCCCCAGCATTTT.

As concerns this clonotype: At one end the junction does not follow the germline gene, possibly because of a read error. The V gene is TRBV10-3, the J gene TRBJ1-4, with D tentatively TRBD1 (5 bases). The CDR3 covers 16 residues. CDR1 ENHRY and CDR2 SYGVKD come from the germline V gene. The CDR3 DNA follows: TGTGCCATCGGTGAGGCGGTGGGGACTGGGGATGAAAAACTGTTTTTT. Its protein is CAIGEAVGTGDEKLFF.

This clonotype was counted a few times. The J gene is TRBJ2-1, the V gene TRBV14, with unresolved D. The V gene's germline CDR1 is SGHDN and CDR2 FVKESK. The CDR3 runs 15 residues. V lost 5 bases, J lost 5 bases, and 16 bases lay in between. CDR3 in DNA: TGTGCCAGCAGCTCCCCTGGCTCGCAGCACAATGAGCAGTTCTTC. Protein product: CASSSPGSQHNEQFF.

CDR3 sequence: CASSQDYGPGILNTEAFF. CDR3 DNA sequence: TGTGCCAGCAGCCAAGATTACGGACCGGGAATCCTAAACACTGAAGCTTTCTTT. This chain joins TRBV14 and TRBJ1-1, with D unclear. CDR1 and CDR2 from the germline V gene are SGHDN and FVKESK. Trimming removed 0 bases at V and 2 bases at J, with 19 bases between. The CDR3 spans 18 residues.

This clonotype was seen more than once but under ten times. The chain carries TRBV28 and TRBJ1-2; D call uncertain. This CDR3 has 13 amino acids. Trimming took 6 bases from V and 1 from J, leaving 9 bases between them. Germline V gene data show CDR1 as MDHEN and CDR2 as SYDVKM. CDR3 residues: CASRLRDNYGYTF. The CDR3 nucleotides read TGTGCCAGCAGATTAAGGGATAACTATGGCTACACCTTC.

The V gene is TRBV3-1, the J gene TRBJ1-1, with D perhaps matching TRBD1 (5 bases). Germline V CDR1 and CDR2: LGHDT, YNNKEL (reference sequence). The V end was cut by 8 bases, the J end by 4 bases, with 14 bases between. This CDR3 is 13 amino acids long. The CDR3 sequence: CASGYPGGTEAFF. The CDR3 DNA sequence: TGTGCCAGCGGATACCCCGGGGGCACTGAAGCTTTCTTT.

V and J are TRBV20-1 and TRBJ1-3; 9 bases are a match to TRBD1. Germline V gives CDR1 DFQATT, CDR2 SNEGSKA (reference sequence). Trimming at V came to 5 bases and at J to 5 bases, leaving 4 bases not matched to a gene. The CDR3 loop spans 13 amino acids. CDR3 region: CSASTGGRNTIYF. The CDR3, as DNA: TGCAGTGCTTCTACAGGGGGCCGAAACACCATATATTTT.

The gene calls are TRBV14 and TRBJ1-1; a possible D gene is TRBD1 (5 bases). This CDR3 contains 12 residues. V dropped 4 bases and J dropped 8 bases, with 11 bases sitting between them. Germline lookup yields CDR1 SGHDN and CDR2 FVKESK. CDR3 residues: CASSPGGGEAFF. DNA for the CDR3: TGTGCCAGCAGCCCTGGGGGTGGAGAAGCTTTCTTT.